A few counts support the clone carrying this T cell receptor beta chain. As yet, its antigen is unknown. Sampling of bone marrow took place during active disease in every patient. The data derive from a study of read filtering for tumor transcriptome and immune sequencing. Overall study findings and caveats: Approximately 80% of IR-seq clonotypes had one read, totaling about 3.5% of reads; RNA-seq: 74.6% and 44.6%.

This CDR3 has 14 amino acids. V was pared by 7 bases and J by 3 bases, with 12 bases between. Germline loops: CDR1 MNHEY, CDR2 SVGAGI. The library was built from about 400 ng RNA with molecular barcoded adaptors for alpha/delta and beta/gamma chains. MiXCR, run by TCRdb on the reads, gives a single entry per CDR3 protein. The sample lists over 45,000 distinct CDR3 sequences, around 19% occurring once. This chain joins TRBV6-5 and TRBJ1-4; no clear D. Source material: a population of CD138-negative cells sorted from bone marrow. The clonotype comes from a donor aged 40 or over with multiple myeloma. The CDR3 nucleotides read TGTGCCAGCAAGACGGGCCTAGCTAATGAAAAACTGTTTTTT. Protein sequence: CASKTGLANEKLFF.